This note documents a single T cell receptor beta chain sequence. The source of the sample is a study of blood T cell repertoires in COVID-19. Study as a whole: The cDNA or gDNA used as material had been derived from T cells, B-cell-depleted T cells, or PBMCs.

This study enrolled people aged about 18 to 95 from about two dozen US geographic areas. Here immunoSEQ multiplex PCR was the method, and the copy in TCRdb shows in-frame clones only, minus some. The sample yields around 250,000 clones, 75% to 90% seen once. Trimming left V 5 bases short and J 3 bases short, with 13 bases between. Germline-derived CDR1 and CDR2 are MDHEN and SYDVKM. The CDR3 extends over 14 amino acids. This sequence joins TRBV28 and TRBJ1-1; D is possibly TRBD1 (6 bases). The sample comprised PBMCs or T cells enriched from blood (not recorded which). The clonotype comes from a woman aged 25 to 39 with acute COVID-19. This CDR3 reads CASSAGTMDTEAFF. CDR3 DNA sequence: TGTGCCAGCAGTGCCGGGACAATGGACACTGAAGCTTTCTTT.